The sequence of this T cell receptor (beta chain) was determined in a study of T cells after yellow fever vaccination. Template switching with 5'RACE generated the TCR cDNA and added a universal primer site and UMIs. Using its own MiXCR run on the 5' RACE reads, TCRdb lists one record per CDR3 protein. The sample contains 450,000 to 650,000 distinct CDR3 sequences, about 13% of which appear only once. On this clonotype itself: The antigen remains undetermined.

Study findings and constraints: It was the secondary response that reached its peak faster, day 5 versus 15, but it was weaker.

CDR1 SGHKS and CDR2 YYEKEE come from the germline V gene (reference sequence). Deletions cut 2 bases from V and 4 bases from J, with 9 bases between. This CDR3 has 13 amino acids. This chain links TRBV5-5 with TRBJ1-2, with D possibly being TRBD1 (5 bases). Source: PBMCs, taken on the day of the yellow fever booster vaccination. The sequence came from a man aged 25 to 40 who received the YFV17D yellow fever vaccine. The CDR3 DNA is TGTGCCAGCAGCTTCCCCGGGACCTATGGCTACACCTTC. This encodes CASSFPGTYGYTF.